This is a list of T cell receptor beta chains from one sample in a study of blood T cell repertoires in COVID-19. This table comes from immunoSEQ multiplex PCR, and its TCRdb copy is limited to in-frame clones, with some not included. Among approximately 76,000 clones, 70% to 90% were seen once, and the ten largest hold approximately 8.3%. The sample consisted of peripheral blood. All receptors come from a man aged 30 to 39 with acute or convalescent COVID-19. The CDR3 runs from the conserved cysteine through the conserved F or W. Each record gives: J gene, clone size, V gene, D gene, CDR3 DNA, CDR3 protein. The D gene is left open where the match is weak. Clone size is not always given. Where it is, it says once, few, many or a class for expanded clones.

J gene: TRBJ1-6
clone size: .
V gene: TRBV2
D gene: TRBD1
CDR3 DNA: TGTGCCAGCAGGCGTCTACAGGGGACCAATTCACCCCTCCACTTT
CDR3 protein: CASRRLQGTNSPLHF

J gene: TRBJ2-2
clone size: .
V gene: TRBV4-2
D gene: .
CDR3 DNA: TGTGCCAGCAGCCAAGATTATAGCGGACACACCGGGGAGCTGTTTTTT
CDR3 protein: CASSQDYSGHTGELFF

J gene: TRBJ2-5
clone size: .
V gene: TRBV27
D gene: .
CDR3 DNA: .
CDR3 protein: CASSSSAGGQETQYF

J gene: TRBJ2-2
clone size: .
V gene: TRBV18
D gene: TRBD2
CDR3 DNA: TGTGCCAGCTCACCGAGACTAGCGGATAACACCGGGGAGCTGTTTTTT
CDR3 protein: CASSPRLADNTGELFF

J gene: TRBJ2-7
clone size: few
V gene: TRBV10-2
D gene: TRBD1
CDR3 DNA: TGCGCCAGCAGTGAGGGACAGGGGGGAGAGCAGTACTTC
CDR3 protein: CASSEGQGGEQYF

J gene: TRBJ2-1
clone size: .
V gene: TRBV28
D gene: .
CDR3 DNA: TGTGCCAGCAGTTTTGGCTCCACCCTTGAGCAGTTCTTC
CDR3 protein: CASSFGSTLEQFF

J gene: TRBJ1-1
clone size: .
V gene: TRBV3-1/TRBV3-2
D gene: .
CDR3 DNA: TGTGCCAGCAGCCTTCTGGAGGACACTGAAGCTTTCTTT
CDR3 protein: CASSLLEDTEAFF

J gene: TRBJ2-7
clone size: .
V gene: TRBV10-3
D gene: .
CDR3 DNA: TGTGCCATCAGTGTTAGACAGGACAAGACCTACGAGCAGTACTTC
CDR3 protein: CAISVRQDKTYEQYF

J gene: TRBJ2-1
clone size: .
V gene: TRBV5-1
D gene: .
CDR3 DNA: TGCGCCAGCAGCTTGGCCGGGTCCCGTACCGGTGAGCAGTTCTTC
CDR3 protein: CASSLAGSRTGEQFF

J gene: TRBJ2-3
clone size: once
V gene: TRBV27
D gene: TRBD1
CDR3 DNA: TGTGCCAGCAGAGGGACAGGGGCGCGAGATACGCAGTATTTT
CDR3 protein: CASRGTGARDTQYF

J gene: TRBJ2-7
clone size: .
V gene: TRBV3-1/TRBV3-2
D gene: .
CDR3 DNA: TGTGCCAGCAGCCGTCGGTCGTACGAGCAGTACTTC
CDR3 protein: CASSRRSYEQYF

J gene: TRBJ2-1
clone size: .
V gene: TRBV28
D gene: .
CDR3 DNA: TGTGCCAGCAGACAGGGGGGGACCTACAATGAGCAGTTCTTC
CDR3 protein: CASRQGGTYNEQFF

J gene: TRBJ2-7
clone size: few
V gene: TRBV7-6
D gene: .
CDR3 DNA: TGTGCCAGCAGCTTAAATGAGGGAGCGGGCTACGAGCAGTACTTC
CDR3 protein: CASSLNEGAGYEQYF

J gene: TRBJ2-2
clone size: .
V gene: TRBV10-3
D gene: TRBD1
CDR3 DNA: TGTGCCACTCGGGGACAGGGGAACACCGGGGAGCTGTTTTTT
CDR3 protein: CATRGQGNTGELFF

J gene: TRBJ1-5
clone size: .
V gene: TRBV28
D gene: .
CDR3 DNA: TGTGCCAGCAGGTTACTTAGCAATCAGCCCCAGCATTTT
CDR3 protein: CASRLLSNQPQHF

J gene: TRBJ1-2
clone size: .
V gene: TRBV6-5
D gene: .
CDR3 DNA: TGTGCCAGCAGGAGAACAGGGACGGTTGGCTATGGCTACACCTTC
CDR3 protein: CASRRTGTVGYGYTF

J gene: TRBJ2-3
clone size: few
V gene: TRBV20-1
D gene: .
CDR3 DNA: TGCAGTGCTAGTAATCCCTATAGCACAGATACGCAGTATTTT
CDR3 protein: CSASNPYSTDTQYF

J gene: TRBJ2-5
clone size: .
V gene: TRBV5-1
D gene: .
CDR3 DNA: TGCGCCAGCAGCTTGGCGGCTAGCCTAGAGACCCAGTACTTC
CDR3 protein: CASSLAASLETQYF

J gene: TRBJ2-5
clone size: .
V gene: TRBV2
D gene: .
CDR3 DNA: TGTGCCAGCAGTGTAATCGAGACCCAGTACTTC
CDR3 protein: CASSVIETQYF

J gene: TRBJ2-7
clone size: few
V gene: TRBV7-9
D gene: TRBD1
CDR3 DNA: TGTGCCAGCAGCGACAGGGGCGACGAGCAGTACTTC
CDR3 protein: CASSDRGDEQYF

J gene: TRBJ2-1
clone size: .
V gene: TRBV4-1
D gene: TRBD1
CDR3 DNA: TGCGCCAGCAGCCAAGTAGTGGGACAGGGACGCAATGAGCAGTTCTTC
CDR3 protein: CASSQVVGQGRNEQFF

J gene: TRBJ2-3
clone size: .
V gene: TRBV6-6
D gene: .
CDR3 DNA: TGTGCCAGCAGTTGGGGGGTGGGCGGCACAGATACGCAGTATTTT
CDR3 protein: CASSWGVGGTDTQYF

J gene: TRBJ1-2
clone size: .
V gene: TRBV30
D gene: TRBD1
CDR3 DNA: TGTGCCTGGAACCGACAGGGGAATGGCTACACCTTC
CDR3 protein: CAWNRQGNGYTF

J gene: TRBJ1-5
clone size: .
V gene: TRBV29-1
D gene: .
CDR3 DNA: TGCAGCGTTGCCGACAGCCGCAATCAGCCCCAGCATTTT
CDR3 protein: CSVADSRNQPQHF

J gene: TRBJ2-5
clone size: .
V gene: TRBV19
D gene: TRBD2
CDR3 DNA: TGTGCCAGTAGTATGGGGACTAGGATGGAGACCCAGTACTTC
CDR3 protein: CASSMGTRMETQYF

J gene: TRBJ2-3
clone size: .
V gene: TRBV4-2
D gene: .
CDR3 DNA: TGTGCCAGCAGCCGCGGATTAGGGGAAGTGAGCACAGATACGCAGTATTTT
CDR3 protein: CASSRGLGEVSTDTQYF

J gene: TRBJ2-3
clone size: .
V gene: TRBV7-9
D gene: .
CDR3 DNA: TGTGCCAGCAGCTTAGCCCTTATTAGTACGCAGTATTTT
CDR3 protein: CASSLALISTQYF

J gene: TRBJ2-1
clone size: .
V gene: TRBV28
D gene: .
CDR3 DNA: TGTGCCAGCAGCAACAATGAGCAGTTCTTC
CDR3 protein: CASSNNEQFF

J gene: TRBJ1-2
clone size: .
V gene: TRBV5-4
D gene: .
CDR3 DNA: TGTGCCAGCAGAACCATCTCGCAGGACTATGGCTACACCTTC
CDR3 protein: CASRTISQDYGYTF

J gene: TRBJ1-3
clone size: once
V gene: TRBV4-1
D gene: .
CDR3 DNA: TGCGCCAGCAGCCAAGAATTCACGGTGGGAAACACCATATATTTT
CDR3 protein: CASSQEFTVGNTIYF

J gene: TRBJ2-6
clone size: .
V gene: TRBV18
D gene: .
CDR3 DNA: TGTGCCAGCTCACCGGGACTGACGAGCTCTGGGGCCAACGTCCTGACTTTC
CDR3 protein: CASSPGLTSSGANVLTF